This TCR beta chain emerged from a study of control samples from healthy donors and cancer patients. This CDR3 comprises 19 residues. Trimming stripped 6 bases from V and 8 bases from J, with 34 bases between. The germline V gene encodes CDR1 SNHLY and CDR2 FYNNEI. Only in-frame clones appear in the TCRdb table, and some are missing; sequencing was by immunoSEQ multiplex PCR. The repertoire holds approximately 170,000 clones, with around 88% as singletons. The sequenced sample was blood. This chain connects TRBV2 to TRBJ1-2; D unresolved. The clonotype was recovered from a woman in her twenties or thirties in good health. In DNA form, the CDR3 reads TGTGCCAGCAGCGACAACCCCTCTTTGGCAGGCCGGAGGTATGGCGGCTACACCTTC. The encoded protein is CASSDNPSLAGRRYGGYTF. The variable domain in full, with the rest retrieved from reference TRBV2 and TRBJ1-2, is EPEVTQTPSHQVTQMGQEVILRCVPISNHLYFYWYRQILGQKVEFLVSFYNNEISEKSEIFDDQFSVERPDGSNFTLKIRSTKLEDSAMYFCASSDNPSLAGRRYGGYTFGSGTRLTVV.